The 10 T cell receptor beta chains below all came from one sample that was sequenced in a study of cytomegalovirus exposure and HLA in healthy donors. The PCR used 60 Vbeta and 13 Jbeta primers. Assay used: immunoSEQ multiplex PCR; TCRdb lists only in-frame clones, some missing. The sample has about 120,000 clones, 76% seen once. The sequencing input was PBMCs. The receptors were sampled from a woman aged 35 to 49 in good health and CMV-seropositive.

The gene calls are TRBV19 and TRBJ2-3; 9 bases match TRBD2. The CDR3 length is 14 residues. Unmatched junction bases numbered 6, after V lost 5 bases and J lost 6 bases. Germline loops: CDR1 LNHDA, CDR2 SQIVND (reference sequence). The DNA of the CDR3 is TGTGCCAGTAGTCTGGCGGGGGGGCGGGATACGCAGTATTTT. It is translated as CASSLAGGRDTQYF.

The chain has TRBV19 and TRBJ1-1, with 10 positions matching TRBD1. V gave up 6 bases and J gave up 5 bases; unmatched junction bases: 12. This CDR3 has 16 amino acids. The germline gives CDR1 LNHDA, CDR2 SQIVND (reference sequence). The CDR3 nucleotides are TGTGCCAGTAGCCCGGGACAGGGGCCCAGGGGGACTGAAGCTTTCTTT. Its translation: CASSPGQGPRGTEAFF.

V and J are TRBV28 and TRBJ1-5, with 9 nucleotides matching TRBD1. J was trimmed by 5 bases and V by 3 bases; bases with no gene match: 8. Germline CDR1 MDHEN, CDR2 SYDVKM. This CDR3 comprises 16 residues. This chain's CDR3 is CASSFPSTGGYQPQHF. In DNA, the CDR3 is TGTGCCAGCAGTTTCCCCTCGACAGGGGGATATCAGCCCCAGCATTTT.

This clone has at least ten counts. The genes are TRBV5-4 and TRBJ1-5; TRBD1 matches at 7 bases. V shed 1 base, J shed 3 bases, and the junction held 4 bases outside the gene matches. The germline V gene encodes CDR1 SGHNT and CDR2 YYREEE (reference sequence). CDR3 size: 15 residues. DNA of the CDR3: TGTGCCAGCAGCTTGACAGGGGCGGACAATCAGCCCCAGCATTTT. This gives the protein CASSLTGADNQPQHF.

There are a few counts of this clone. This chain uses TRBV5-1 with TRBJ2-5, with a tentative D call TRBD2 (6 bases). The CDR3 is made up of 13 amino acids. V lost 4 bases and J lost 1, with 8 bases in between. CDR1 and CDR2 (germline): SGHRS, YFSETQ. CDR3: CASSAGPQETQYF. DNA for the CDR3: TGCGCCAGCAGCGCGGGACCCCAAGAGACCCAGTACTTC.

This chain joins TRBV28 and TRBJ1-1, with D maybe TRBD1 (5 bases). The germline CDR1 and CDR2 sequences are MDHEN and SYDVKM. Trimming stripped 7 bases from V and 6 bases from J, with 12 bases between. This CDR3 contains 12 residues. This CDR3 reads CASKPVGAEAFF. The CDR3 DNA is TGTGCCAGCAAACCTGTAGGGGCTGAAGCTTTCTTT.

This rearrangement joins TRBV7-8 to TRBJ2-7, with TRBD1 as a possible D gene (7 bases). CDR3 length: 14 residues. Germline-derived CDR1 and CDR2 are SGHVS and FQNEAQ. Trimming took 5 bases from V and 3 from J, leaving 14 bases between them. CDR3 protein: CASSVAGQNYEQYF. DNA of the CDR3: TGTGCCAGCAGCGTCGCGGGACAGAACTACGAGCAGTACTTC.

The chain joins TRBV6-1 to TRBJ1-1; the D is unclear. The CDR3 is 13 residues long. From germline, CDR1 is MNHNS and CDR2 SASEGT. V shed 4 bases and J shed 5 bases, with 11 bases lying between them. CDR3 sequence reads: CASSAFLQTEAFF. Here the CDR3 DNA reads TGTGCCAGCAGTGCCTTTCTACAGACTGAAGCTTTCTTT.

This clone was observed a single time. The genes are TRBV6-5 and TRBJ2-3, with TRBD1 as a possible D gene (5 bases). CDR3 size: 16 residues. Per the germline V gene, CDR1 is MNHEY and CDR2 is SVGAGI. V was shortened by 2 bases and J by 4 bases, with 16 bases between the two germline ends. In DNA, the CDR3 is TGTGCCAGCAGTTACGGGGCCGCAACCGGAGCAGATACGCAGTATTTT. It specifies CASSYGAATGADTQYF.

V and J are TRBV4-1 and TRBJ2-7; 7 positions match TRBD2. Germline V gene sequence: CDR1 MGHRA, CDR2 YSYEKL. This CDR3 comprises 14 residues. V trimming: 1 base; J trimming: 3 bases; junction bases outside the gene matches: 3. This chain's CDR3 is CASSQVGGGYEQYF. CDR3 coding DNA: TGCGCCAGCAGCCAAGTGGGCGGGGGCTACGAGCAGTACTTC.